The 13 T cell receptor beta chains listed next were all sequenced from one sample in a study of blood T cell repertoires in COVID-19 (dated by TCRdb to 2018 to 2020). Library preparation used the immunoSEQ multiplex PCR assay. TCRdb holds this immuneACCESS table with in-frame rearrangements only. Some clones are missing; in checked studies, unresolved V genes explain under half, and the rest has no known cause. Across this sample there are some 16,000 clones, with 85% to 90% seen only once. Of the sample, roughly a sixth is held by the ten largest clones. The source material was peripheral blood. These receptors were taken from a human donor with active COVID-19. The donor label of this sample is uncertain.

The V and J genes are TRBV19 and TRBJ2-3; 7 bases agree with TRBD1. V was clipped by 5 bases and J by 4 bases; unmatched bases: 6. The germline V gene encodes CDR1 LNHDA and CDR2 SQIVND (reference sequence). The CDR3 has 14 residues. CDR3 loop: CASSATGSADTQYF. DNA of the CDR3: TGTGCCAGTAGTGCGACAGGGAGTGCAGATACGCAGTATTTT.

The chain recombines TRBV6-2 or TRBV6-3 with TRBJ2-6; D possibly corresponds to TRBD1 (6 bases). In germline, CDR1 is MNHEY, CDR2 SVGEGT. The germline V and J ends were trimmed by 5 bases and 0 bases, with 11 bases remaining between them. CDR3 length: 16 amino acids. Here the CDR3 DNA reads TGTGCCAGCAGTAGGACAGTTTACTCTGGGGCCAACGTCCTGACTTTC. Translation: CASSRTVYSGANVLTF.

Only one count was recorded for this clone. V usage is TRBV14 and J usage is TRBJ2-1, with 7 bases aligning to TRBD1. Per the germline V gene, CDR1 is SGHDN and CDR2 is FVKESK. With V trimmed by 4 bases and J by 7 bases, 7 bases remained unmatched. CDR3 size: 14 residues. The CDR3 reads CASSPPTGWNEQFF. CDR3 DNA: TGTGCCAGCAGCCCCCCGACAGGGTGGAATGAGCAGTTCTTC.

The rearrangement links TRBV11-2 to TRBJ1-1, with 9 bases identical to TRBD1. CDR3 length: 15 residues. CDR1 is SGHAT and CDR2 is FQNNGV in the germline V gene. Losses at the gene ends were 7 bases for V and 1 base for J; bases not matched to a gene: 7. DNA of the CDR3: TGTGCCAGCATAGACAGGGGGGTTGGGAACACTGAAGCTTTCTTT. Translation: CASIDRGVGNTEAFF.

The CDR3 nucleotides read TGTGCCAGCACCGTACCGGCTAGCGGTATAGAGTACTTC. Translated: CASTVPASGIEYF. This chain uses TRBV6-5 with TRBJ2-5, with 7 bases that match TRBD2. The CDR3 totals 13 residues. The trim removed 7 bases at V and 12 bases at J, leaving 14 bases unmatched. Germline loops: CDR1 MNHEY, CDR2 SVGAGI.

This chain uses TRBV27 with TRBJ2-7, with 8 nucleotides matching TRBD2. From germline, CDR1 is MNHEY and CDR2 SMNVEV (reference sequence). This CDR3 has 13 residues. The trim removed 5 bases at V and 3 bases at J, leaving 3 bases unmatched. CDR3 DNA: TGTGCCAGCAGTCCCGCGGGGGGCTACGAGCAGTACTTC. It is translated as CASSPAGGYEQYF.

The chain is built from TRBV13 and TRBJ2-3; weak D call: TRBD2 (6 bases). V was clipped by 5 bases and J by 8 bases, with 14 bases between them. The CDR3 consists of 13 residues. Germline lookup yields CDR1 PRHDT and CDR2 FYEKMQ (reference sequence). In DNA form, the CDR3 reads TGTGCCAGCAGCCTTCGGGGGAAACCTACGCAGTATTTT. Translating gives CASSLRGKPTQYF. Looking up the rest from reference TRBV13 and TRBJ2-3 gives the full variable domain: AAGVIQSPRHLIKEKRETATLKCYPIPRHDTVYWYQQGPGQDPQFLISFYEKMQSDKGSIPDRFSAQQFSDYHSELNMSSLELGDSALYFCASSLRGKPTQYFGPGTRLTVL.

V and J are TRBV29-1 and TRBJ1-1; TRBD1 agrees at 7 bases. V gave up 6 bases and J gave up 3 bases; unmatched junction bases: 7. This CDR3 comprises 13 residues. Per the germline V gene, CDR1 is SQVTM and CDR2 is ANQGSEA. This CDR3 is CSVGGTVYTEAFF. CDR3 bases: TGCAGCGTAGGCGGGACAGTATACACTGAAGCTTTCTTT.

This rearrangement joins TRBV11-2 to TRBJ1-3, with no clear D. The CDR3 loop spans 18 amino acids. Trimming cost V 5 bases and J 0 bases, with 20 bases left between them. The V gene's germline CDR1 is SGHAT and CDR2 FQNNGV. The DNA of the CDR3 is TGTGCCAGCAGCGTAACGTGGAGGCAGTCGAGCTCTGGAAACACCATATATTTT. It encodes CASSVTWRQSSSGNTIYF.

This clone has a handful of counts. The J gene is TRBJ1-5, the V gene TRBV4-3; 8 bases match TRBD1. The V gene's germline CDR1 is LGHNA and CDR2 YSLEER. The V segment lost 0 bases and the J segment 6 bases; nucleotides outside the gene matches: 4. The CDR3 is 15 residues long. This CDR3 is CASSQDRGLRQPQHF. CDR3 sequence (DNA): TGCGCCAGCAGCCAAGACAGGGGGCTTCGTCAGCCCCAGCATTTT.

The J gene is TRBJ2-3, the V gene TRBV5-1; tentatively, D is TRBD2 (6 bases). Germline values: CDR1 SGHRS, CDR2 YFSETQ. The CDR3 is made up of 15 amino acids. V lost 7 bases to trimming and J lost 2 bases, with 17 bases between them. The CDR3 DNA reads as TGCGCCAGCGGCCAGAGCTGGACTATCACAGATACGCAGTATTTT. As protein: CASGQSWTITDTQYF.

A note on this clone: One end of the junction is discordant with germline, which a read error may explain. V and J are TRBV19 and TRBJ1-6; 8 bases agree with TRBD1. Per germline, CDR1 LNHDA and CDR2 SQIVND (reference sequence). The CDR3 covers 14 residues. DNA of the CDR3: TGTGCCAGTACTATAGACAGGGGCCCATCACCCCTCCACTTT. Translation gives CASTIDRGPSPLHF.

The chain joins TRBV7-8 to TRBJ2-3, with D perhaps TRBD2 (6 bases). Germline V CDR1 and CDR2: SGHVS, FQNEAQ. The CDR3 runs 17 residues. Trimming pared 3 bases from V and 0 bases from J, leaving 16 bases between. The chain's CDR3 is CASSFERVTRSTDTQYF. As DNA, the CDR3 is TGTGCCAGCAGCTTTGAGCGGGTCACGCGTAGCACAGATACGCAGTATTTT. Supplemented by reference TRBV7-8 and TRBJ2-3, the full variable domain reads GAGVSQSPRYKVAKRGQDVALRCDPISGHVSLFWYQQALGQGPEFLTYFQNEAQLDKSGLPSDRFFAERPEGSVSTLKIQRTQQEDSAVYLCASSFERVTRSTDTQYFGPGTRLTVL.